The rows below give T cell receptor beta chains drawn from one sample of a study of blood T cell repertoires in COVID-19. Sequenced by immunoSEQ multiplex PCR; TCRdb stores in-frame clones only, minus some. This table has around 400,000 clones, 87% appearing once. Sequencing input: peripheral blood. These receptors originate from a woman in her twenties or thirties with COVID-19, enrolled during active disease. CDR3s include the opening cysteine and the closing phenylalanine or tryptophan. The D gene is left open where the match is weak. Size is omitted from some rows. Given values are once, few, many or a class for expanded clones.

clone_size cdr3_length d_call j_call v_call cdr3_aa cdr3_nt
. 13 TRBD1 TRBJ1-2 TRBV6-6 CASSLGTGGGYTF TGTGCCAGCAGCCTCGGGACAGGGGGCGGCTACACCTTC
. 14 . TRBJ1-5 TRBV20-1 CSASGANSNQPQHF TGCAGTGCTAGTGGGGCAAATAGCAATCAGCCCCAGCATTTT
. 16 TRBD2 TRBJ2-1 TRBV10-1 CASSESKLAGGDEQFF TGCGCCAGCAGTGAGTCGAAGTTGGCGGGAGGGGATGAGCAGTTCTTC
. 15 . TRBJ1-2 TRBV6-5 CASRRGTLGGYGYTF TGTGCCAGCAGGAGGGGGACACTTGGAGGCTATGGCTACACCTTC
. 16 TRBD2 TRBJ2-2 TRBV24-1 CATTSGRAWNTGELFF TGTGCCACGACTAGCGGGAGGGCCTGGAACACCGGGGAGCTGTTTTTT
. 15 TRBD1 TRBJ2-3 TRBV3-1/TRBV3-2 CASSQETGGEDTQYF TGTGCCAGCAGCCAAGAGACAGGGGGAGAAGATACGCAGTATTTT
. 15 . TRBJ2-2 TRBV18 CASSPLSTGQRELFF TGTGCCAGCTCACCACTTTCGACAGGTCAAAGGGAGCTGTTTTTT
. 14 . TRBJ2-2 TRBV5-8 CASSRPQGTGELFF TGTGCCAGCAGCAGACCTCAGGGGACCGGGGAGCTGTTTTTT
few 14 . TRBJ2-7 TRBV2 CASRSSTGSYEQYF TGTGCCAGCAGATCATCGACAGGATCCTACGAGCAGTACTTC
. 15 TRBD2 TRBJ2-1 TRBV6-2/TRBV6-3 CASSYSLSGRNEQFF TGTGCCAGCAGTTACTCTCTTAGCGGGAGAAATGAGCAGTTCTTC
. 17 . TRBJ2-1 TRBV19 CASSMGPGGVSYNEQFF TGTGCCAGTAGTATGGGACCGGGCGGGGTCTCCTACAATGAGCAGTTCTTC
. 16 TRBD1 TRBJ2-1 TRBV10-3 CAISDIGTVENNEQFF TGTGCCATCAGTGACATAGGGACAGTAGAAAACAATGAGCAGTTCTTC
. 16 TRBD1 TRBJ2-2 TRBV7-9 CASSLGQGENTGELFF TGTGCCAGCAGCCTGGGACAGGGGGAAAACACCGGGGAGCTGTTTTTT
. 13 . TRBJ2-7 TRBV19 CASSMVGGVEQYF TGTGCCAGTAGTATGGTAGGGGGAGTCGAGCAGTACTTC
once 11 . TRBJ1-2 TRBV20-1 CSAEINYGYTF TGCAGTGCTGAGATTAACTATGGCTACACCTTC
. 12 . TRBJ2-7 TRBV29-1 CSVRTDTYEQYF TGCAGCGTACGGACAGATACCTACGAGCAGTACTTC
. 15 . TRBJ2-3 TRBV28 CASSKTRVGTDTQYF TGTGCCAGCAGCAAAACCAGGGTTGGGACAGATACGCAGTATTTT
. 15 . TRBJ2-5 TRBV13 CASSLSGAAQETQYF TGTGCCAGCAGCCTTTCGGGAGCAGCCCAAGAGACCCAGTACTTC
. 18 . TRBJ2-4 TRBV28 CASSPRGSAAGLQYIQYF TGTGCCAGCTCCCCCCGGGGGAGCGCGGCGGGCCTCCAGTACATTCAGTACTTC
. 14 . TRBJ2-7 TRBV2 CASRPRVALDEQYF TGTGCCAGCAGACCGAGGGTCGCCTTGGACGAGCAGTACTTC
. 15 . TRBJ2-5 TRBV29-1 CSAAPYRGLGETQYF TGCAGCGCCGCCCCTTACAGAGGGCTAGGGGAGACCCAGTACTTC
once 14 . TRBJ2-7 TRBV5-1 CASSPYEPGEAQYF TGCGCCAGCAGCCCGTACGAGCCAGGGGAAGCGCAGTACTTC
. 11 . TRBJ2-7 TRBV20-1 CSAKSSYEQYF TGCAGTGCTAAGAGCTCCTACGAGCAGTACTTC
. 17 . TRBJ2-6 TRBV7-8 CASSLRQGRSGANVLTF TGTGCCAGCAGCCTGCGGCAGGGGAGATCTGGGGCCAACGTCCTGACTTTC
few 14 TRBD1 TRBJ2-2 TRBV20-1 CSASSAGGIGELFF TGCAGTGCTAGTTCCGCAGGGGGCATCGGGGAGCTGTTTTTT
. 17 . TRBJ1-3 TRBV4-3 CASSPYTGLSSGNTIYF TGCGCCAGCAGCCCCTACACAGGGCTTAGCTCTGGAAACACCATATATTTT
few 14 TRBD1 TRBJ2-1 TRBV24-1 CATSDPGQGQKQFF TGTGCCACCAGTGATCCCGGACAGGGCCAAAAGCAGTTCTTC
few 17 TRBD2 TRBJ2-1 TRBV10-3 CATPGTSGKLINNEQFF TGTGCCACCCCTGGGACTAGCGGGAAGTTGATTAACAATGAGCAGTTCTTC
. 13 . TRBJ1-1 TRBV10-3 CAITRDFLTEAFF TGTGCCATCACCAGGGACTTCCTCACTGAAGCTTTCTTT
once 13 . TRBJ1-6 TRBV25-1 CASSGLRGSPLHF TGTGCCAGCAGCGGTCTCAGAGGTTCACCCCTCCACTTT
. 13 TRBD1 TRBJ2-7 TRBV28 CASGDRAPYEQYF TGTGCCAGTGGGGACAGGGCTCCCTACGAGCAGTACTTC
. 18 TRBD1 TRBJ2-3 TRBV24-1 CATSDFRGTGRSTDTQYF TGTGCCACCAGTGATTTTAGGGGGACAGGACGGAGTACAGATACGCAGTATTTT
. 17 TRBD1 TRBJ2-1 TRBV7-8 CASSLVGTGGVYNEQFF TGTGCCAGCAGCTTAGTTGGGACAGGGGGCGTCTACAATGAGCAGTTCTTC
. 18 . TRBJ2-7 TRBV11-2 CASSFGRTSPAGGYEQYF TGTGCCAGCAGCTTTGGGAGGACTTCGCCTGCGGGTGGCTACGAGCAGTACTTC
once 13 . TRBJ2-5 TRBV11-1 CASKEIEKETQYF TGTGCCAGCAAAGAGATTGAAAAAGAGACCCAGTACTTC
. 12 TRBD1 TRBJ2-5 TRBV10-3 CAISGGGETQYF TGTGCCATCTCAGGGGGCGGAGAGACCCAGTACTTC
few 14 . TRBJ1-2 TRBV9 CASNLAGTNYGYTF TGTGCCTCAAACTTGGCCGGGACAAACTATGGCTACACCTTC
once 14 . TRBJ2-3 TRBV27 CASSFNYRTDTQYF TGTGCCAGCAGTTTTAACTATCGCACAGATACGCAGTATTTT
once 13 . TRBJ2-7 TRBV28 CASTGTATYEQYF TGTGCCAGCACTGGGACTGCCACCTACGAGCAGTACTTC
few 14 . TRBJ1-1 TRBV9 CASSPQSGPEGAFF TGTGCCAGCAGCCCCCAGAGCGGGCCTGAGGGAGCTTTCTTT
. 15 . TRBJ1-1 TRBV15 CATSRASGRTGEAFF TGTGCCACCAGCAGAGCATCGGGGAGGACTGGTGAAGCTTTCTTT
. 14 TRBD2 TRBJ2-7 TRBV4-1 CASRRVVAGGEQYF TGCGCCAGCAGGAGGGTAGTAGCGGGGGGCGAGCAGTACTTC
. 15 . TRBJ1-3 TRBV3-1/TRBV3-2 CASSQDRVHGNTIYF TGTGCCAGCAGCCAAGATCGGGTACATGGAAACACCATATATTTT
. 15 TRBD2 TRBJ2-7 TRBV2 CASSPLAGHDYEQYF TGTGCCAGCAGTCCACTAGCGGGACATGATTACGAGCAGTACTTC
. 14 . TRBJ2-5 TRBV28 CASSWQGNQETQYF TGTGCCAGCAGTTGGCAGGGAAACCAAGAGACCCAGTACTTC
few 13 TRBD1 TRBJ1-1 TRBV5-6 CASKNRGGTEAFF TGTGCCAGCAAAAACAGGGGAGGCACTGAAGCTTTCTTT